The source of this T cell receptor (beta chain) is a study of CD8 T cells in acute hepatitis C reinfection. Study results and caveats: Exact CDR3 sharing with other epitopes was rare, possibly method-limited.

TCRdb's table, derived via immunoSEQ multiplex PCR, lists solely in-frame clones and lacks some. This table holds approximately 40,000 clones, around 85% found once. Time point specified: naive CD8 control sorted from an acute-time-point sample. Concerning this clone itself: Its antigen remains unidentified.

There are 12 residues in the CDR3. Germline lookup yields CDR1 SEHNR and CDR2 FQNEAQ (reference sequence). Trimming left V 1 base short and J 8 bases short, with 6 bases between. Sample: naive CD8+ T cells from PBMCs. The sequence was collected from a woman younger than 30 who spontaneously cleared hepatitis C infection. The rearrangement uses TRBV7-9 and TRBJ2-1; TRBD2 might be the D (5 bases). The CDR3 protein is CASSLGGDEQFF. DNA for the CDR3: TGTGCCAGCAGCTTAGGGGGAGATGAGCAGTTCTTC.